This T cell receptor (beta chain) came from a study of human T cells and chemical hapten exposure. The overall study: Upper inner arm skin measuring around 2 cm by around 2 cm received 2% DPC for sensitization.

This clonotype was seen more than once but under ten times. The library put unique molecular identifiers onto individual cDNA molecules. Each CDR3 protein gets one entry after TCRdb re-called the RACE reads with MiXCR. Among more than 250,000 distinct CDR3 sequences listed, about 9% were seen once. Time point in this sample: pre-sensitization, week 0. Treatment reported: therapeutic diphenylcyclopropenone sensitization with weekly scalp DPC. Donors, patients with alopecia ranging from 18 to 70 years old and judged suitable for DPC, provided samples. Unfractionated whole blood was the source from which total RNA was extracted. The CDR3 loop spans 17 amino acids. The V gene's germline CDR1 is SGHTA and CDR2 FQGNSA. V was clipped by 7 bases and J by 0 bases; unmatched bases: 12.

The J gene is TRBJ2-3, the V gene TRBV7-2, with 8 bases that match TRBD2. Sequenced here: whole blood, sampled in connection with sensitization to the hapten diphenylcyclopropenone (DPC). The sequence was collected from a woman aged 40 to 49 with alopecia areata. Some clones in this sample may be carry-over from other donors' samples. CDR3 sequence reads: CASTIRGGPLSTDTQYF. CDR3 DNA sequence: TGTGCCAGCACTATTCGGGGGGGGCCCTTGAGCACAGATACGCAGTATTTT.